Below are 14 T cell receptor beta chains sequenced from a single sample in a study of cytotoxic CD8 clonotypes in ibrutinib-treated CLL. Sequencing used immunoSEQ multiplex PCR; TCRdb keeps in-frame clones, though not all of them. The table lists roughly 220,000 clones, 60% to 80% of them singletons. This sample comprised PBMCs, obtained after 12 months of ibrutinib treatment. The receptors shown here come from a human donor with chronic lymphocytic leukemia.

The chain couples TRBV6-5 to TRBJ2-1, with a tentative D call TRBD1 (5 bases). V lost 8 bases and J 9 bases, leaving 11 bases between the germline ends. This CDR3 is built from 11 residues. Germline values: CDR1 MNHEY, CDR2 SVGAGI. CDR3 nucleotides: TGTGCCAGCCGGCAGGGCACTGAGCAGTTCTTC. As protein: CASRQGTEQFF.

The chain carries TRBV5-5 and TRBJ2-7; TRBD2 agrees at 9 bases. V was pared by 4 bases and J by 4 bases, with 12 bases of the junction left unmatched. The CDR3 is 16 amino acids. Germline V gene sequence: CDR1 SGHKS, CDR2 YYEKEE (reference sequence). CDR3 in DNA: TGTGCCAGCAGCCGATCCCTTAGCGGGAGTCGGTACGAGCAGTACTTC. Translating it yields CASSRSLSGSRYEQYF.

The rearrangement links TRBV28 to TRBJ2-7; D ambiguous. This CDR3 is 15 amino acids long. V was shortened by 3 bases and J by 3 bases, with 15 bases between the two germline ends. The germline V gene has CDR1 MDHEN and CDR2 SYDVKM. The CDR3 DNA follows: TGTGCCAGCAGTTTGCTCACACGTCGCTACTACGAGCAGTACTTC. Translating gives CASSLLTRRYYEQYF.

This rearrangement joins TRBV5-6 to TRBJ2-3; D unclear. With 0 bases removed from V and 4 bases from J, the gap between germline ends came to 3 bases. This CDR3 contains 12 residues. Germline V gene lookup returns CDR1 SGHDT and CDR2 YYEEEE. CDR3: CASSLVSDTQYF. The CDR3 coding sequence is TGTGCCAGCAGCTTGGTGTCAGATACGCAGTATTTT. The variable domain in full, with the rest retrieved from reference TRBV5-6 and TRBJ2-3, is DAGVTQSPTHLIKTRGQQVTLRCSPKSGHDTVSWYQQALGQGPQFIFQYYEEEERQRGNFPDRFSGHQFPNYSSELNVNALLLGDSALYLCASSLVSDTQYFGPGTRLTVL.

This clone was recorded a few times. The chain has TRBV30 and TRBJ2-5, with a tentative D call TRBD1 (7 bases). The V end was cut by 2 bases, the J end by 2 bases, with 12 bases between. The CDR3 loop spans 14 amino acids. Per the germline V gene, CDR1 is GTSNPN and CDR2 is SVGIG (reference sequence). For the CDR3, the DNA is TGTGCCTGGAGTAGGGCGGGACAGCAAGAGACCCAGTACTTC. This translates into CAWSRAGQQETQYF.

In this sample, this clone turned up once. The chain combines TRBV6-5 with TRBJ2-7; D is perhaps TRBD1 (7 bases). Germline V CDR1 and CDR2: MNHEY, SVGAGI. V was pared by 5 bases and J by 0 bases, with 14 bases between. This CDR3 is built from 15 residues. The DNA for the CDR3 is TGTGCCAGCAGTCCGGGGGACAGCCGCTCCTACGAGCAGTACTTC. Translating it yields CASSPGDSRSYEQYF.

This clone was counted only a few times. A read error may account for a junction end that differs from germline. The rearrangement joins TRBV7-7 to TRBJ2-2; D not resolved. This CDR3 region has 15 residues. Per the germline V gene, CDR1 is SSHAT and CDR2 is FNYEAQ (reference sequence). The CDR3 sequence is CASSQRSGYTGELFF. For the CDR3, the DNA is TGTGCTAGCAGCCAGAGATCCGGGTACACCGGGGAGCTGTTTTTT.

The V gene is TRBV16, the J gene TRBJ1-2; 8 bases map to TRBD1. V was pared by 0 bases and J by 0 bases, with 9 bases of the junction left unmatched. There are 18 residues in the CDR3. Per germline, CDR1 KGHSY and CDR2 FQNENV. The CDR3 here is CASSQSAWTGTTNYGYTF. For the CDR3, the DNA is TGTGCCAGCAGCCAATCGGCCTGGACAGGGACTACTAACTATGGCTACACCTTC.

A single count supports this clone. The J gene is TRBJ2-7, the V gene TRBV28, with 11 bases aligning to TRBD2. V shed 3 bases, J shed 6 bases, and the junction held 13 bases outside the gene matches. Germline CDR1 MDHEN, CDR2 SYDVKM. The length of the CDR3 is 17 residues. As DNA, the CDR3 is TGTGCCAGCAGTTTTGACAGGGTATTAGCGGGAGGGGGCGAGCAGTACTTC. Its protein product is CASSFDRVLAGGGEQYF.

Only a few counts were recorded for this clone. The gene calls are TRBV2 and TRBJ1-4; tentatively, D is TRBD1 (5 bases). Trimming removed 6 bases at V and 6 bases at J, with 14 bases between. Germline loops: CDR1 SNHLY, CDR2 FYNNEI. This CDR3 has 14 amino acids. CDR3 bases: TGTGCCAGCAGCCTTTGGAGGGGTGATGAAAAACTGTTTTTT. Encoded protein: CASSLWRGDEKLFF.

V gene TRBV12-5 combines with J gene TRBJ1-2, with D perhaps matching TRBD1 (6 bases). This CDR3 contains 16 residues. Looked up from germline, CDR1 is LGHNT and CDR2 is FRNRAP. The V end was cut by 6 bases, the J end by 9 bases, with 26 bases between. CDR3 DNA sequence: TGTGCTAGTGGCTTACCTCCCTACGACAGGAAAGAGAGCTACACCTTC. Protein: CASGLPPYDRKESYTF.

The genes are TRBV5-3 and TRBJ2-3, with D possibly called TRBD1 or TRBD2 (7 bases each). TRBV5-3 is an ORF; its function is uncertain. V lost 4 bases and J 1 base, leaving 19 bases between the germline ends. The CDR3 consists of 17 residues. The CDR3 sequence: CARSHQQGGPGTDTQYF. The CDR3 DNA reads as TGTGCCAGAAGCCACCAGCAGGGGGGGCCAGGCACAGATACGCAGTATTTT.

The chain recombines TRBV18 with TRBJ1-1; a possible D gene is TRBD1 (6 bases). This CDR3 is built from 15 residues. The V and J ends lost 3 bases and 3 bases respectively, with 14 bases between them. Per germline, CDR1 KGHSH and CDR2 LQKENI. The CDR3 nucleotides read TGTGCCAGCTCACCGGGGGCAGGGATAGACACTGAAGCTTTCTTT. It yields the protein CASSPGAGIDTEAFF.

V usage is TRBV28 and J usage is TRBJ2-4; D may be TRBD2 (6 bases). The CDR3 has 14 residues. Germline V gene lookup returns CDR1 MDHEN and CDR2 SYDVKM. Trimming removed 9 bases from V and 6 bases from J, with 18 bases in between. The CDR3 nucleotides read TGTGCCAGTGGAGGGCGCGGACAAGGAAACATTCAGTACTTC. Translated, it gives CASGGRGQGNIQYF.